What follows is one T cell receptor (beta chain) and its context. Antigen specificity is unknown. The germline V and J ends were trimmed by 6 bases and 2 bases, with 14 bases remaining between them. The CDR3 has 15 residues. This sample is drawn from a study of tumor-infiltrating lymphocytes in primary liver carcinoma. The wider study: Resection treated the patients' primary liver carcinoma. Read depth, roughly 3.5 to 8 million productive TCRbeta reads, did not differ significantly between tissues.

Total RNA amounting to roughly 450 ng was the source from which TCR beta cDNA was made with a constant-region primer. Nested multiplex PCR, run for three rounds with slightly modified ARM-PCR, yielded TCR beta libraries. Researchers ran the first two PCR rounds for 10 cycles each with TRBV1-TRBV30 forward primers and a C-beta reverse primer. From the multiplex PCR reads, TCRdb called clonotypes with MiXCR, one entry per CDR3 protein. This table has 310,000 or so distinct CDR3 sequences, 58% appearing once. The source of the blood RNA was unsorted whole blood, and germline DNA was extracted as well. Overall study results and limits: Being bulk and unsorted, samples allowed no CD4+ and CD8+ repertoire comparison. Lower overlap was observed for tumor-adjacent and tumor-blood pairs relative to tumor region pairs.

Input material: peripheral blood. The source is a woman aged 25 to 39 with primary liver carcinoma and hepatitis B virus infection. The chain carries TRBV12-3 or TRBV12-4 and TRBJ1-3, with unresolved D. The CDR3 loop is CASSQNTRAGNTIYF. CDR3 in DNA: TGTGCCAGCAGCCAAAATACAAGGGCTGGAAACACCATATATTTT.